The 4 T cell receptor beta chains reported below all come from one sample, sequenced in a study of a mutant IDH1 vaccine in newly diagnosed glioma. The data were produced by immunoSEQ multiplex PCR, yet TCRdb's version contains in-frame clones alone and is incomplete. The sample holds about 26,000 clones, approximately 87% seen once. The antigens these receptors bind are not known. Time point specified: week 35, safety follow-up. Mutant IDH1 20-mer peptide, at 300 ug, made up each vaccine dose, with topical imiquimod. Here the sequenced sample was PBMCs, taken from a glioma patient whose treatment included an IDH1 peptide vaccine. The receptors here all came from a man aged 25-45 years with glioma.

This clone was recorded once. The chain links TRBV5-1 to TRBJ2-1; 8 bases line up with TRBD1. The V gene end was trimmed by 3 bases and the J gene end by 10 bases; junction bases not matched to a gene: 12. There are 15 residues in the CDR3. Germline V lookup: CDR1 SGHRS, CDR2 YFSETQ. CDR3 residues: CASSSLLTGAGEQFF. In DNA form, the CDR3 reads TGCGCCAGCAGCTCGCTCCTGACAGGGGCAGGGGAGCAGTTCTTC. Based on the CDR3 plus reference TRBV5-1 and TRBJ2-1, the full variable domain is KAGVTQTPRYLIKTRGQQVTLSCSPISGHRSVSWYQQTPGQGLQFLFEYFSETQRNKGNFPGRFSGRQFSNSRSEMNVSTLELGDSALYLCASSSLLTGAGEQFFGPGTRLTVL.

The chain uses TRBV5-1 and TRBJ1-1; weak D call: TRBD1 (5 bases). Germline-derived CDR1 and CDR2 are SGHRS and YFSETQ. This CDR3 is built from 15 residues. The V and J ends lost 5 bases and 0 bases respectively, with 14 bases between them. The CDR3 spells CASRPLQGLNTEAFF. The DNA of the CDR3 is TGCGCCAGCAGGCCCCTCCAGGGTCTGAACACTGAAGCTTTCTTT.

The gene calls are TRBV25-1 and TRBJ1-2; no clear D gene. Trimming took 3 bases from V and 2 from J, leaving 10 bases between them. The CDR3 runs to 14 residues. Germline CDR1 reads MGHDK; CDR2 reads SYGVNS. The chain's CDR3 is CASSDAMGNYGYTF. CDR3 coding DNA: TGTGCCAGCAGTGATGCGATGGGGAACTATGGCTACACCTTC.

In nucleotides, the CDR3 is TGTGCCAGTAGTACCGCCGGGACAGGGGGCGGTGAAGCTTTCTTT. It encodes CASSTAGTGGGEAFF. The gene calls are TRBV19 and TRBJ1-1; 12 nucleotides match TRBD1. The CDR3 is made up of 15 amino acids. J gave up 7 bases and V 4 bases, and 7 bases lay outside the gene matches. Germline CDR1 and CDR2: LNHDA and SQIVND (reference sequence).